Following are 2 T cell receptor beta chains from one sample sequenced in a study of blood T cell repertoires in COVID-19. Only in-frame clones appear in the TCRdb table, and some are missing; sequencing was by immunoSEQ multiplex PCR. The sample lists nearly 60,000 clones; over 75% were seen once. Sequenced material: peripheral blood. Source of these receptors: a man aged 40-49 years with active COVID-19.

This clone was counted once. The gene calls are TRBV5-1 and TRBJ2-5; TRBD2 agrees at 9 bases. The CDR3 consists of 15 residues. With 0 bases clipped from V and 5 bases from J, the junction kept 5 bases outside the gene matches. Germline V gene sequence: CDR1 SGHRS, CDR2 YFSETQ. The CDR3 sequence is CASSLVLAGRETQYF. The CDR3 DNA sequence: TGCGCCAGCAGCTTGGTCCTAGCGGGACGGGAGACCCAGTACTTC. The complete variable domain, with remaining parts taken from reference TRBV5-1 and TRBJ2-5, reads KAGVTQTPRYLIKTRGQQVTLSCSPISGHRSVSWYQQTPGQGLQFLFEYFSETQRNKGNFPGRFSGRQFSNSRSEMNVSTLELGDSALYLCASSLVLAGRETQYFGPGTRLLVL.

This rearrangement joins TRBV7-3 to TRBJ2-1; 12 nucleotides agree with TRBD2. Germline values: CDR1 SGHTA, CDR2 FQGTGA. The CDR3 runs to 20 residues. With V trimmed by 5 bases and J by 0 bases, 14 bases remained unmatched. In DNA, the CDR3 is TGTGCCAGCAGCCCCCGAGACGGGCTAGCGGGAGGGAGCTCCTACAATGAGCAGTTCTTC. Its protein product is CASSPRDGLAGGSSYNEQFF. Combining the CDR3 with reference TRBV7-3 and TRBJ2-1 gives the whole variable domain GAGVSQTPSNKVTEKGKYVELRCDPISGHTALYWYRQSLGQGPEFLIYFQGTGAADDSGLPNDRFFAVRPEGSVSTLKIQRTERGDSAVYLCASSPRDGLAGGSSYNEQFFGPGTRLTVL.